This T cell receptor beta chain was documented in a study of cytomegalovirus exposure and HLA in healthy donors. Both 60 Vbeta primers and 13 Jbeta primers went into the PCR. Profiled with immunoSEQ multiplex PCR; TCRdb holds only in-frame clones, not every one. The sample has about 160,000 clones, 79% seen once; the top ten hold approximately 2%. Germline V gene sequence: CDR1 SGDLS, CDR2 YYNGEE. This CDR3 has 15 residues. The trim removed 1 base at V and 5 bases at J, leaving 7 bases unmatched. The specimen sequenced was PBMCs. The gene calls are TRBV9 and TRBJ2-5; TRBD2 matches 8 bases. This TCR came from a man aged 35 to 55 in good health and CMV-seronegative. The CDR3 region is CASSVRTGGRETQYF. DNA of the CDR3: TGTGCCAGCAGCGTAAGAACGGGAGGGAGGGAGACCCAGTACTTC.